The rows below give T cell receptor beta chains drawn from one sample of a study of early T cells in non-severe SARS-CoV-2 infection. TCRdb re-derived calls from the 5' RACE reads in MiXCR, one entry per CDR3 protein. The sample includes more than 65,000 distinct CDR3 sequences, over 10% seen only once; the top ten take 4% to 6%. Material: whole blood. These receptors were obtained from an adult who was a healthcare worker with PCR-confirmed SARS-CoV-2 infection or an uninfected control (not recorded which). Both conserved end residues are part of each CDR3.

length,V,CDR3
15,TRBV13,CASSFSGKTLDEQFF
16,TRBV9,CASSVVVQGPSYGYTF
14,TRBV7-8,CASSLAGGAETQYF
12,TRBV2,CASCSSGGEQYF
13,TRBV29-1,CSVPGADYNEQFF
13,TRBV10-3,CAIGPGGQETQYF
15,TRBV10-3,CAISDTGGNTDTQYF
15,TRBV30,CAWSALTGNVSPLHF
11,TRBV3-1,CASSQGRSYTF
15,TRBV12-3/TRBV12-4,CASNLYRDGNEKLFF
15,TRBV3-1,CASSPKRTANTEAFF
15,TRBV9,CASSERAGGYNEQFF
16,TRBV4-1,CASSPTGRVNNQPQHF
12,TRBV29-1,CSVIPSTDTQYF
15,TRBV6-5,CASSYSPQGYTEAFF
15,TRBV6-5,CASRFPGTGHYEQYF
16,TRBV5-5,CASSRGGGPISYEQYF
14,TRBV3-1,CASSQDGGDYGYTF
16,TRBV6-2/TRBV6-3,CASRGPGGSNTGELFF
13,TRBV19,CASSIDGADEQYF
13,TRBV10-2,CASSEYSNTEAFF
17,TRBV4-3,CASSQDADTGYGNIQYF
17,TRBV18,CASSPRADPGGNQPQHF
15,TRBV20-1,CSASDSGRAKNIQYF
17,TRBV18,CASSPPRGRPGANVLTF
16,TRBV6-5,CASSTDRIRIREKLFF
14,TRBV7-2,CASSRGSWSDTQYF
10,TRBV6-2/TRBV6-3,CASSLARRFF
14,TRBV15,CATSRTVMNTEAFF
18,TRBV9,CASSATSAAGVGTDTQYF
9,TRBV30,CAWGPRAFF
14,TRBV3-1,CASSQDWKGRGYTF
16,TRBV11-2,CASSTRTRSNTGELFF
16,TRBV19,CASRSGRIPNTGELFF
15,TRBV5-1,CASSRTDSSYNEQFF
14,TRBV5-1,CASSLEQGSSPLHF
16,TRBV11-3,CASSQRGTVTSYEQYF
13,TRBV7-9,CASSPDLGITQYF
13,TRBV11-3,CASSPTRAGEQFF
15,TRBV5-6,CASSLVVSGANVLTF
14,TRBV5-1,CASSGRSGGETQYF
15,TRBV7-6,CASSLAWNPTDTQYF
15,TRBV5-1,CASRERPMGGDEQFF
13,TRBV2,CASNPDRGRGYTF
16,TRBV5-1,CASSLEIGPRGDGYTF
14,TRBV7-2,CASSLAYAKNIQYF
14,TRBV21-1,CASSLTTSQETQYF
16,TRBV11-2,CASSLAGRANNYGYTF
15,TRBV20-1,CSAGPPGGGADTQYF
12,TRBV29-1,CSVFSGEETQYF
15,TRBV5-4,CASSNRRVTYTEAFF
15,TRBV27,CASSKPGQGVAEAFF
20,TRBV18,CASSPPTGTLTSDHTDTQYF
11,TRBV20-1,CSAKSGVIAFF
14,TRBV5-4,CASTLGQGRTEAFF